These T cell receptor beta chains were read from a single sample in a study of blood T cell repertoires in COVID-19. Assay: immunoSEQ multiplex PCR; the TCRdb copy retains only in-frame clones and omits some. The sample comprises 150,000 to 200,000 clones, approximately 78% of which are singletons, and approximately 10% rests with the top ten. Sequenced sample: peripheral blood. The receptors shown here come from a human donor in a cohort sampled during active COVID-19. CDR3s include the opening cysteine and the closing phenylalanine or tryptophan. The D gene is left open where the match is weak. Size tells how often a clone was seen (once, few, many) or the class of an expanded clone, and some rows leave it out.

d_call: TRBD2
j_call: TRBJ2-7
v_call: TRBV30
clone_size: NA
cdr3_aa: CAQREGTYEQYF
cdr3_nt: TGTGCCCAGCGGGAGGGTACCTACGAGCAGTACTTC

d_call: NA
j_call: TRBJ1-3
v_call: TRBV7-9
clone_size: NA
cdr3_aa: CASSWSTGGNTIYF
cdr3_nt: TGTGCCAGCAGCTGGTCCACAGGGGGAAACACCATATATTTT

d_call: NA
j_call: TRBJ2-4
v_call: TRBV4-3
clone_size: once
cdr3_aa: CASSHPGLNIQYF
cdr3_nt: TGCGCCAGCAGCCATCCCGGACTGAACATTCAGTACTTC

d_call: NA
j_call: TRBJ2-5
v_call: TRBV6-5
clone_size: NA
cdr3_aa: CASSYKGLQETQYF
cdr3_nt: TGTGCCAGCAGTTACAAGGGACTTCAAGAGACCCAGTACTTC

d_call: NA
j_call: TRBJ2-7
v_call: TRBV28
clone_size: NA
cdr3_aa: CASSLGAWSYEQYF
cdr3_nt: TGTGCCAGCAGTCTGGGGGCGTGGTCCTACGAGCAGTACTTC

d_call: NA
j_call: TRBJ1-3
v_call: TRBV9
clone_size: NA
cdr3_aa: CASSVVPGEPSGNTIYF
cdr3_nt: TGTGCCAGCAGCGTAGTTCCAGGGGAACCCTCTGGAAACACCATATATTTT

d_call: TRBD1
j_call: TRBJ1-2
v_call: TRBV7-9
clone_size: few
cdr3_aa: CASEPGQGFGYTF
cdr3_nt: TGTGCCAGCGAGCCTGGACAGGGGTTTGGCTACACCTTC

d_call: TRBD2
j_call: TRBJ2-2
v_call: TRBV2
clone_size: NA
cdr3_aa: CASSGVAGGGTGELFF
cdr3_nt: TGTGCCAGCAGTGGTGTGGCGGGGGGAGGCACCGGGGAGCTGTTTTTT

d_call: NA
j_call: TRBJ2-1
v_call: TRBV4-3
clone_size: once
cdr3_aa: CASSQDSDSDFHNEQFF
cdr3_nt: TGCGCCAGCAGCCAAGATTCCGACAGCGACTTTCACAATGAGCAGTTCTTC

d_call: NA
j_call: TRBJ1-1
v_call: TRBV27
clone_size: NA
cdr3_aa: CASSTAGVNTEAFF
cdr3_nt: TGTGCCAGCAGTACCGCCGGGGTGAACACTGAAGCTTTCTTT

d_call: NA
j_call: TRBJ2-7
v_call: TRBV7-2
clone_size: NA
cdr3_aa: CASSPQYEQYF
cdr3_nt: TGTGCCAGCAGCCCACAATACGAGCAGTACTTC

d_call: TRBD1
j_call: TRBJ1-5
v_call: TRBV6-2/TRBV6-3
clone_size: once
cdr3_aa: CASSYLRQGARNNQPQHF
cdr3_nt: TGTGCCAGCAGTTACCTACGACAGGGGGCGCGGAACAATCAGCCCCAGCATTTT

d_call: NA
j_call: TRBJ2-7
v_call: TRBV5-6
clone_size: NA
cdr3_aa: CASSFNSEQYF
cdr3_nt: TGTGCCAGCAGCTTCAACAGCGAGCAGTACTTC

d_call: NA
j_call: TRBJ2-7
v_call: TRBV19
clone_size: NA
cdr3_aa: CASSSLGTQKDYEQYF
cdr3_nt: TGTGCCAGTAGTAGTTTAGGGACACAAAAAGACTACGAGCAGTACTTC

d_call: NA
j_call: TRBJ2-7
v_call: TRBV18
clone_size: once
cdr3_aa: CASSPNREGEQYF
cdr3_nt: TGTGCCAGCTCACCGAACAGGGAAGGGGAGCAGTACTTC

d_call: TRBD1
j_call: TRBJ1-1
v_call: TRBV29-1
clone_size: once
cdr3_aa: CSVYHGTGVEAFF
cdr3_nt: TGCAGCGTATACCACGGGACAGGGGTGGAAGCTTTCTTT

d_call: TRBD1
j_call: TRBJ2-5
v_call: TRBV5-1
clone_size: NA
cdr3_aa: CASSSGQGSQETQYF
cdr3_nt: TGCGCCAGCAGCTCTGGACAGGGAAGTCAAGAGACCCAGTACTTC

d_call: NA
j_call: TRBJ2-1
v_call: TRBV3-1/TRBV3-2
clone_size: NA
cdr3_aa: CASSHFSSGVYEQFF
cdr3_nt: TGTGCCAGCAGCCATTTTAGCTCGGGTGTCTATGAGCAGTTCTTC

d_call: NA
j_call: TRBJ2-2
v_call: TRBV4-3
clone_size: few
cdr3_aa: CASSQGLPGTGELFF
cdr3_nt: TGCGCCAGCAGCCAAGGTCTCCCAGGCACCGGGGAGCTGTTTTTT

d_call: NA
j_call: TRBJ2-7
v_call: TRBV5-4
clone_size: once
cdr3_aa: CASSSGGGGSSYEQYF
cdr3_nt: TGTGCCAGCAGCTCAGGCGGGGGCGGGAGCTCCTACGAGCAGTACTTC

d_call: NA
j_call: TRBJ1-1
v_call: TRBV15
clone_size: NA
cdr3_aa: CATSRGQGPGDTEAFF
cdr3_nt: TGTGCCACCAGCAGAGGCCAGGGTCCGGGGGACACTGAAGCTTTCTTT

d_call: NA
j_call: TRBJ1-1
v_call: TRBV7-3
clone_size: NA
cdr3_aa: CASSLTLGGATEAFF
cdr3_nt: TGTGCCAGCAGCTTAACGTTAGGGGGAGCCACTGAAGCTTTCTTT

d_call: NA
j_call: TRBJ2-3
v_call: TRBV30
clone_size: NA
cdr3_aa: CAWRTGGKDTQYF
cdr3_nt: TGTGCCTGGAGGACGGGCGGGAAAGATACGCAGTATTTT

d_call: TRBD1
j_call: TRBJ2-1
v_call: TRBV5-6
clone_size: NA
cdr3_aa: CASSSTGVTYNEQFF
cdr3_nt: TGTGCCAGCAGCTCGACAGGGGTAACCTACAATGAGCAGTTCTTC

d_call: NA
j_call: TRBJ2-1
v_call: TRBV7-6
clone_size: NA
cdr3_aa: CASSLGVGRRDEQFF
cdr3_nt: TGTGCCAGCAGCTTAGGGGTGGGGCGCAGGGATGAGCAGTTCTTC

d_call: TRBD1
j_call: TRBJ2-7
v_call: TRBV30
clone_size: once
cdr3_aa: CAWSVGTGITYEQYF
cdr3_nt: TGTGCCTGGAGTGTAGGGACAGGGATAACCTACGAGCAGTACTTC

d_call: NA
j_call: TRBJ2-2
v_call: TRBV6-5
clone_size: NA
cdr3_aa: CASSYSNRNTGELFF
cdr3_nt: TGTGCCAGCAGTTACTCGAACAGAAACACCGGGGAGCTGTTTTTT

d_call: TRBD1
j_call: TRBJ2-7
v_call: TRBV19
clone_size: NA
cdr3_aa: CASSIQGASYEQYF
cdr3_nt: TGTGCCAGTAGTATCCAGGGGGCGTCCTACGAGCAGTACTTC

d_call: NA
j_call: TRBJ1-2
v_call: TRBV11-2
clone_size: NA
cdr3_aa: CASSPPGVRANYGYTF
cdr3_nt: TGTGCCAGCAGCCCGCCAGGGGTTCGCGCTAACTATGGCTACACCTTC

d_call: NA
j_call: TRBJ2-7
v_call: TRBV2
clone_size: NA
cdr3_aa: CASSVAGAVNYEQYF
cdr3_nt: TGTGCCAGCAGCGTCGCTGGGGCGGTTAACTACGAGCAGTACTTC